This passage covers 18 T cell receptor beta chains from one sample sequenced in a study of OX40 agonist ivuxolimab in advanced cancers. Assay used: immunoSEQ multiplex PCR; TCRdb lists only in-frame clones, some missing. The table has around 70,000 clones, approximately 84% seen once. Source: CD4+ or CD8+ T cells sorted from blood, taken in a trial of the OX40 agonist ivuxolimab. These receptors originate from an adult with an advanced solid tumor such as melanoma, head and neck, liver or kidney cancer.

This chain uses TRBV10-3 with TRBJ1-1, with 10 bases matching TRBD1. Germline CDR1 is ENHRY and CDR2 is SYGVKD. The ends lost 5 bases at V and 1 base at J; junction bases unmatched: 4. The CDR3 covers 15 residues. Here the CDR3 DNA reads TGTGCCATCAGTCCCGGGACAGGGGCGAACACTGAAGCTTTCTTT. Translated: CAISPGTGANTEAFF.

The gene calls are TRBV23-1 and TRBJ2-7, with D tentatively TRBD1 (5 bases). Being an ORF, TRBV23-1 has a function that is uncertain. Trimming took off 7 bases at V and 11 bases at J, with 15 bases between the two ends. The CDR3 runs 11 residues. As DNA, the CDR3 is TGCGCCAGCAAGGTAATCAGGGATGAGTACTTC. Translating it yields CASKVIRDEYF.

The V call is TRBV19, the J call TRBJ1-1; D gene ambiguous. This CDR3 is 11 amino acids long. V was trimmed by 4 bases and J by 4 bases, leaving 4 bases between them. Germline loops: CDR1 LNHDA, CDR2 SQIVND (reference sequence). The CDR3 region is CASSRGTEAFF. Here the CDR3 DNA reads TGTGCCAGTAGTAGAGGCACTGAAGCTTTCTTT. Full variable domain (rest looked up from reference TRBV19 and TRBJ1-1): DGGITQSPKYLFRKEGQNVTLSCEQNLNHDAMYWYRQDPGQGLRLIYYSQIVNDFQKGDIAEGYSVSREKKESFPLTVTSAQKNPTAFYLCASSRGTEAFFGQGTRLTVV.

The V and J genes are TRBV6-6 and TRBJ2-5; 9 bases match TRBD1. V gave up 6 bases and J gave up 4 bases; unmatched junction bases: 6. CDR1 is MNHNY and CDR2 is SVGAGI in the germline V gene (reference sequence). CDR3 length equals 14 residues. The CDR3 DNA sequence: TGTGCCAGCAGACAGGGGGCAGATGGAGAGACCCAGTACTTC. Amino acids: CASRQGADGETQYF.

The chain couples TRBV11-2 to TRBJ1-2; D is undetermined. Germline-derived CDR1 and CDR2 are SGHAT and FQNNGV. CDR3 size: 15 residues. Deletions cut 5 bases from V and 0 bases from J, with 13 bases between. The CDR3: CASSARTRANYGYTF. The DNA of the CDR3 is TGTGCCAGCAGCGCTCGTACCCGAGCTAACTATGGCTACACCTTC.

This clone was detected only once. The chain joins TRBV2 to TRBJ1-5; D possibly corresponds to TRBD1 (5 bases). V was pared by 3 bases and J by 1 base, with 13 bases between. CDR3 length: 16 residues. Germline assignment: CDR1 SNHLY and CDR2 FYNNEI. This CDR3 reads CASSDLGGTSNQPQHF. As DNA, the CDR3 is TGTGCCAGCAGTGATCTCGGAGGGACGAGCAATCAGCCCCAGCATTTT.

The rearrangement uses TRBV5-6 and TRBJ2-7, with 7 bases matching TRBD1. The CDR3 has 12 residues. J gave up 4 bases and V 9 bases, and 7 bases lay outside the gene matches. Looked up from germline, CDR1 is SGHDT and CDR2 is YYEEEE. In DNA form, the CDR3 reads TGTGCCACCGGCCGGGACAGTTACGAGCAGTACTTC. It is translated as CATGRDSYEQYF.

In this sample, this clone turned up a few times. The V gene is TRBV6-8, the J gene TRBJ2-5; possible D gene TRBD1, 6 bases. Germline CDR1 is MNHGY and CDR2 is SAAAGT. CDR3 length: 13 amino acids. The V end lost 9 bases, the J end lost 4 bases, and 15 bases lay between the germline ends. Here the CDR3 DNA reads TGTGCCAGGAAACAGGGTGAAGGAGAGACCCAGTACTTC. Its protein product is CARKQGEGETQYF.

The CDR3 DNA is TGTGCCAGCAGCTTCTACAGCTACGAGCAGTACTTC. Encoded protein: CASSFYSYEQYF. V usage is TRBV5-5 and J usage is TRBJ2-7; D not resolved. V dropped 2 bases and J dropped 3 bases, with 6 bases sitting between them. The CDR3 extends over 12 amino acids. Germline V gives CDR1 SGHKS, CDR2 YYEKEE (reference sequence).

The V gene is TRBV5-6, the J gene TRBJ2-3, with D uncertain. The CDR3 is made up of 11 amino acids. V was pared by 4 bases and J by 3 bases, with 3 bases between. From germline, CDR1 is SGHDT and CDR2 YYEEEE. CDR3 in amino acids: CASSRTDTQYF. For the CDR3, the DNA is TGTGCCAGCAGCCGTACAGATACGCAGTATTTT. The full variable domain, with the rest looked up from reference TRBV5-6 and TRBJ2-3, is DAGVTQSPTHLIKTRGQQVTLRCSPKSGHDTVSWYQQALGQGPQFIFQYYEEEERQRGNFPDRFSGHQFPNYSSELNVNALLLGDSALYLCASSRTDTQYFGPGTRLTVL.

The V call is TRBV13, the J call TRBJ2-1; D possibly corresponds to TRBD2 (6 bases). Germline V gene lookup returns CDR1 PRHDT and CDR2 FYEKMQ (reference sequence). Trimming stripped 10 bases from V and 0 bases from J, with 16 bases between. The CDR3 runs 15 residues. The DNA for the CDR3 is TGTGCCACCACCGGGGGTGCAAGCTCCTACAATGAGCAGTTCTTC. It translates to CATTGGASSYNEQFF.

The rearrangement joins TRBV5-1 to TRBJ1-1, with D maybe TRBD1 (6 bases). Trimming removed 4 bases from V and 8 bases from J, with 24 bases in between. The CDR3 spans 16 residues. In germline, CDR1 is SGHRS, CDR2 YFSETQ. Here the CDR3 DNA reads TGCGCCAGCAGCCTAGGGGGAAGTCGAGGGGTATCCGAAGCTTTCTTT. Amino acid sequence: CASSLGGSRGVSEAFF.

This chain uses TRBV5-5 with TRBJ2-3; tentative D call: TRBD1 (5 bases). Germline assignment: CDR1 SGHKS and CDR2 YYEKEE (reference sequence). The length of the CDR3 is 14 residues. V was pared by 4 bases and J by 4 bases, with 13 bases between. The chain's CDR3 is CASSRPQAPDTQYF. DNA of the CDR3: TGTGCCAGCAGCCGTCCACAGGCACCAGATACGCAGTATTTT. Using reference TRBV5-5 and TRBJ2-3 for the parts outside the CDR3, the full variable domain is DAGVTQSPTHLIKTRGQQVTLRCSPISGHKSVSWYQQVLGQGPQFIFQYYEKEERGRGNFPDRFSARQFPNYSSELNVNALLLGDSALYLCASSRPQAPDTQYFGPGTRLTVL.

The V and J genes are TRBV5-6 and TRBJ1-1; 7 nucleotides agree with TRBD1. Trimming cost V 4 bases and J 1 base; bases outside gene matches: 7. This CDR3 has 15 amino acids. Germline CDR1 SGHDT, CDR2 YYEEEE. CDR3 sequence reads: CASSPGDRENTEAFF. As DNA, the CDR3 is TGTGCCAGCAGCCCGGGCGACAGGGAGAACACTGAAGCTTTCTTT.

This clone has a handful of counts. CDR3 loop: CASSADEKLFF. The CDR3 DNA is TGTGCCAGCAGCGCAGATGAAAAACTGTTTTTT. The gene calls are TRBV7-3 and TRBJ1-4; the D is unclear. V lost 5 bases and J 6 bases, leaving 4 bases between the germline ends. The CDR3 totals 11 residues. Looked up from germline, CDR1 is SGHTA and CDR2 is FQGTGA.

The sample holds one count of this clone. The V gene is TRBV5-5, the J gene TRBJ1-1, with D possibly being TRBD1 (5 bases). This CDR3 has 14 amino acids. Germline values: CDR1 SGHKS, CDR2 YYEKEE (reference sequence). Trimming removed 1 base from V and 5 bases from J, with 12 bases in between. The CDR3, as DNA: TGTGCCAGCAGCTTGAGGCAGGGAAGGACTGAAGCTTTCTTT. It is translated as CASSLRQGRTEAFF.

The chain employs TRBV9 and TRBJ1-2; D remains unclear. V was cut by 0 bases and J by 8 bases, with 14 bases left in between. The V gene's germline CDR1 is SGDLS and CDR2 YYNGEE. This CDR3 comprises 14 residues. Written as DNA, the CDR3 is TGTGCCAGCAGCGTAGCCGGGGTGGGCCTAGGCTACACCTTC. Protein: CASSVAGVGLGYTF.

The chain carries TRBV5-1 and TRBJ2-2, with 7 bases matching TRBD1. The CDR3 consists of 17 residues. V shed 0 bases and J 0 bases; nucleotides not matched to a gene: 5. Germline loops: CDR1 SGHRS, CDR2 YFSETQ. CDR3 amino acids: CASSLALGTANTGELFF. The CDR3 nucleotides are TGCGCCAGCAGCTTGGCCCTCGGGACAGCGAACACCGGGGAGCTGTTTTTT.